This T cell receptor beta chain was recorded in a study of T-cell memory formation after mild COVID-19. This clonotype appeared a few times. Using its own MiXCR run on the 5' RACE reads, TCRdb lists one record per CDR3 protein. Found here are under 250,000 distinct CDR3 sequences, more than 9% of them singletons; the top ten hold less than 4%. The trim removed 10 bases at V and 1 base at J, leaving 4 bases unmatched. The CDR3 contains 13 residues. Germline lookup yields CDR1 ENHRY and CDR2 SYGVKD. This TCR was recovered from a man between 18 and 29 years old who had mild COVID-19 (a few samples of this study predate the infection). Cell type and time point are not known. The chain carries TRBV10-3 and TRBJ1-1, with TRBD1 identical over 9 bases. Specimen: PBMCs or a T cell subset sorted from them (not recorded which). The CDR3 protein is CATRTGENTEAFF. DNA for the CDR3: TGTGCCACCCGGACAGGGGAGAACACTGAAGCTTTCTTT.